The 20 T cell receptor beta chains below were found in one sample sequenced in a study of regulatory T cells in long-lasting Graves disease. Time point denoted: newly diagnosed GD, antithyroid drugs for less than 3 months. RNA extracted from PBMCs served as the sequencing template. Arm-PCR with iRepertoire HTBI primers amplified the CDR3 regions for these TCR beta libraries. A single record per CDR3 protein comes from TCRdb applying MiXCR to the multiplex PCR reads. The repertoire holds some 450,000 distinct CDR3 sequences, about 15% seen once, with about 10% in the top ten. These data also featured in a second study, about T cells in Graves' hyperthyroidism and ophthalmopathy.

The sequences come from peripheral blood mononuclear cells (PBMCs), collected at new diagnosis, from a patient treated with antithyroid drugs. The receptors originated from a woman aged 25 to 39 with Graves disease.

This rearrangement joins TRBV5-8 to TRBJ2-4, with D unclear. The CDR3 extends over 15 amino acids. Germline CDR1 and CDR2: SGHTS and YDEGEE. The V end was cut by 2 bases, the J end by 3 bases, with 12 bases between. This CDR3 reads CASSFLQRNKNIQYF. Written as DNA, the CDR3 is TGTGCCAGCAGCTTTCTACAGAGGAACAAAAACATTCAGTACTTC. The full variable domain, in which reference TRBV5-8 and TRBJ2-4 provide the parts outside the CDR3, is EAGVTQSPTHLIKTRGQQATLRCSPISGHTSVYWYQQALGLGLQFLLWYDEGEERNRGNFPPRFSGRQFPNYSSELNVNALELEDSALYLCASSFLQRNKNIQYFGAGTRLSVL.

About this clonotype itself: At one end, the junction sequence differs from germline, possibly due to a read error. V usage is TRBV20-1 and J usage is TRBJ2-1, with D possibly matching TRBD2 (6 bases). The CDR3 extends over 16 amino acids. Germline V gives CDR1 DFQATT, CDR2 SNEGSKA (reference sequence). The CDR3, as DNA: TGCAGTGCTACCCCCCCAACCGGGGGAACCTACAATGAGCGGTTCTTC. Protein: CSATPPTGGTYNERFF.

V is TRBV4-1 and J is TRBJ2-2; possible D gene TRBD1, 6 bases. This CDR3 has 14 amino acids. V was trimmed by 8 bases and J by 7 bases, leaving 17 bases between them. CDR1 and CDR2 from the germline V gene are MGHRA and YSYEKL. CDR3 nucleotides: TGCGCCAGCGGCCCCGGGACACAGGACGGGGAGCTGTTTTTT. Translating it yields CASGPGTQDGELFF.

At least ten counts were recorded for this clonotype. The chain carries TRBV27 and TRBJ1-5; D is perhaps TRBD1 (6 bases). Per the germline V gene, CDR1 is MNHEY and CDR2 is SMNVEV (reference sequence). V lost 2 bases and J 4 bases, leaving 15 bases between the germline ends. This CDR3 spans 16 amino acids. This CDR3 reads CASSLRPDSFNQPQHF. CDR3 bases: TGTGCCAGCAGTTTACGGCCGGACAGTTTTAATCAGCCCCAGCATTTT.

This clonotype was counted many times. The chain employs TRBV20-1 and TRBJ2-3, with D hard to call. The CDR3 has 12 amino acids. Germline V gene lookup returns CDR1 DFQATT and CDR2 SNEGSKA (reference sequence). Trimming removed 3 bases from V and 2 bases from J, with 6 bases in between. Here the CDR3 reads CSASLHTDTQYF. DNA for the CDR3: TGCAGTGCTAGCCTACACACAGATACGCAGTATTTT.

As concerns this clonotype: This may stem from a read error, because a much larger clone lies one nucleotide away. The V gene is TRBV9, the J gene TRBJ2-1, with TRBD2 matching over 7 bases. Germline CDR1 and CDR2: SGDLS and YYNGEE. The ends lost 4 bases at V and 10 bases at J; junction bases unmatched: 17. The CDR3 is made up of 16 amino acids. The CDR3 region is CASSQDASGGTYEQFF. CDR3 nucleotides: TGTGCCAGCAGCCAGGATGCTAGCGGAGGAACCTACGAGCAGTTCTTC. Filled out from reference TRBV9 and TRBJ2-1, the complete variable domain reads DSGVTQTPKHLITATGQRVTLRCSPRSGDLSVYWYQQSLDQGLQFLIQYYNGEERAKGNILERFSAQQFPDLHSELNLSSLELGDSALYFCASSQDASGGTYEQFFGPGTRLTVL.

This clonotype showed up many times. The CDR3, as DNA: TGTGCCAGCTCGCCCGGGACAGGGGACTACGAGCAGTACTTC. Its translation is CASSPGTGDYEQYF. This sequence joins TRBV7-3 and TRBJ2-7; 10 nucleotides line up with TRBD1. V was clipped by 8 bases and J by 3 bases; unmatched bases: 7. Germline CDR1 and CDR2: SGHTA and FQGTGA. The CDR3 loop spans 14 amino acids.

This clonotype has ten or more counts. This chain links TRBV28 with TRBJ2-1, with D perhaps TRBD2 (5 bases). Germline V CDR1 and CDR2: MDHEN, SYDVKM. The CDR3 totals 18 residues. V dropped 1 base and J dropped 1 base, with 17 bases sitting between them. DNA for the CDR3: TGTGCCAGCAGTTTATATTTTTTTGAGGGTCTTTCCTACAATGAGCAGTTCTTC. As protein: CASSLYFFEGLSYNEQFF. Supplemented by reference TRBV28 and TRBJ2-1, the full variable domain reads DVKVTQSSRYLVKRTGEKVFLECVQDMDHENMFWYRQDPGLGLRLIYFSYDVKMKEKGDIPEGYSVSREKKERFSLILESASTNQTSMYLCASSLYFFEGLSYNEQFFGPGTRLTVL.

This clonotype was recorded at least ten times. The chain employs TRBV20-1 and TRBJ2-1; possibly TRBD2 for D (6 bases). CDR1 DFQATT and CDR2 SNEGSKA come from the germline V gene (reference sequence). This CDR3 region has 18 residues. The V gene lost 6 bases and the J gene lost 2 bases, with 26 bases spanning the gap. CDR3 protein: CSALEGSPDVITYNEQFF. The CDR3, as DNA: TGCAGTGCCTTGGAGGGAAGCCCCGACGTTATTACCTACAATGAGCAGTTCTTC.

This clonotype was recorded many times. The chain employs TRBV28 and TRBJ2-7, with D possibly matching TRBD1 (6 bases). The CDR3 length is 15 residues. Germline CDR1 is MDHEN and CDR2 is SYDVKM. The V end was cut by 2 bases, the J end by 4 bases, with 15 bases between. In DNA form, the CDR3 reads TGTGCCAGCAGTTTAATCGGGACACACAATTACGAGCAGTACTTC. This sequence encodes CASSLIGTHNYEQYF.

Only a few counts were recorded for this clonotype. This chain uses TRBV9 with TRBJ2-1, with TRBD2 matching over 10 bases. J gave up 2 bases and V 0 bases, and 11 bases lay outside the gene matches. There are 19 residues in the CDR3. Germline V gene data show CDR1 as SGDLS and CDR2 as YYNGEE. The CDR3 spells CASSVAPLGTSETYNEQFF. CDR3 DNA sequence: TGTGCCAGCAGCGTAGCCCCTCTTGGGACTAGCGAGACCTACAATGAGCAGTTCTTC. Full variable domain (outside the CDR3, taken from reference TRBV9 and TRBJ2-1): DSGVTQTPKHLITATGQRVTLRCSPRSGDLSVYWYQQSLDQGLQFLIQYYNGEERAKGNILERFSAQQFPDLHSELNLSSLELGDSALYFCASSVAPLGTSETYNEQFFGPGTRLTVL.

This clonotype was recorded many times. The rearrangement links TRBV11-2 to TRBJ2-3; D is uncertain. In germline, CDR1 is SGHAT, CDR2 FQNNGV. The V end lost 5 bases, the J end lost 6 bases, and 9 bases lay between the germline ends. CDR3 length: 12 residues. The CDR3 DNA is TGTGCCAGCAGCCCTAATACGGATACGCAGTATTTT. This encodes CASSPNTDTQYF.

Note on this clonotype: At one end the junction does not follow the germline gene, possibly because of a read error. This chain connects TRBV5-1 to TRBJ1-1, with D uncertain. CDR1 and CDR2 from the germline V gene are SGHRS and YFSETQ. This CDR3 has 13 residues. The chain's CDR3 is CASSFTRNTEASF. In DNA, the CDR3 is TGCGCCAGCAGCTTTACTCGAAACACTGAAGCTTCCTTT.

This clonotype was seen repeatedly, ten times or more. The CDR3 DNA reads as TGTGCCAGCAGCACCCAAAACACAGATACGCAGTATTTT. Encoded protein: CASSTQNTDTQYF. This chain links TRBV7-3 with TRBJ2-3, with no clear D. Germline CDR1 SGHTA, CDR2 FQGTGA. V lost 5 bases, J lost 2 bases, and 8 bases lay in between. The CDR3 length is 13 residues.

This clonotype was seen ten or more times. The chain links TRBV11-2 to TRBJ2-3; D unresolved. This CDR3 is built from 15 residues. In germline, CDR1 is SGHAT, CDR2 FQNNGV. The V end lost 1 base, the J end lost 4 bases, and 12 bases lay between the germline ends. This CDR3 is CASSLGSPGADTQYF. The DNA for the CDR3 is TGTGCCAGCAGCTTAGGTAGTCCCGGAGCAGATACGCAGTATTTT.

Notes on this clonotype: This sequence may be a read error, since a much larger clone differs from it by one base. Here the CDR3 reads CASSGGSSQHGNEQFF. For the CDR3, the DNA is TGTGCCAGCAGCGGCGGGAGCTCACAACACGGGAATGAGCAGTTCTTC. This sequence joins TRBV9 and TRBJ2-1, with 7 bases lining up with TRBD2. J was trimmed by 7 bases and V by 3 bases; bases with no gene match: 13. The CDR3 loop spans 16 amino acids. CDR1 and CDR2 from the germline V gene are SGDLS and YYNGEE.

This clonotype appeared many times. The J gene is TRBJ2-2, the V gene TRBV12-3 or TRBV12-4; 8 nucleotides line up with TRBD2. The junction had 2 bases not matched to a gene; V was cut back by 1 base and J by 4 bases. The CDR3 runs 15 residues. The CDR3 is CASSLGLARTGELFF. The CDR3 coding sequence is TGTGCCAGCAGTTTAGGACTAGCGCGCACCGGGGAGCTGTTTTTT.

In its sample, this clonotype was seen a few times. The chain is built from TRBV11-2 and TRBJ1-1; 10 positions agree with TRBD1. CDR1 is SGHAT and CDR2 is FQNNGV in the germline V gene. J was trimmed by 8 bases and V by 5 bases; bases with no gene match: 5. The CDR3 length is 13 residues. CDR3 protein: CASSPRTGGEAFF. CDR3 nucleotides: TGTGCCAGCAGCCCCCGGACAGGGGGGGAAGCTTTCTTT.

CDR3 in amino acids: CASSSSEGGRLDYEQYF. The CDR3 DNA reads as TGTGCCAGCAGCTCAAGCGAAGGCGGGAGACTTGATTACGAGCAGTACTTC. The V gene is TRBV11-2, the J gene TRBJ2-7, with TRBD2 identical over 7 bases. Per the germline V gene, CDR1 is SGHAT and CDR2 is FQNNGV. After removal of 4 bases from V and 4 bases from J, the junction contained 16 bases not matched to a gene. CDR3 size: 17 residues.

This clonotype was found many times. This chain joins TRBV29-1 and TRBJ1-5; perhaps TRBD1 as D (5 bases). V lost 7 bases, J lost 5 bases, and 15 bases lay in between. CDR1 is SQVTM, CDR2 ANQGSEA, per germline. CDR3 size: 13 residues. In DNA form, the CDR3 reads TGCAGCGCCTCCACAGGAGCGGATCAGCCCCAGCATTTT. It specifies CSASTGADQPQHF.